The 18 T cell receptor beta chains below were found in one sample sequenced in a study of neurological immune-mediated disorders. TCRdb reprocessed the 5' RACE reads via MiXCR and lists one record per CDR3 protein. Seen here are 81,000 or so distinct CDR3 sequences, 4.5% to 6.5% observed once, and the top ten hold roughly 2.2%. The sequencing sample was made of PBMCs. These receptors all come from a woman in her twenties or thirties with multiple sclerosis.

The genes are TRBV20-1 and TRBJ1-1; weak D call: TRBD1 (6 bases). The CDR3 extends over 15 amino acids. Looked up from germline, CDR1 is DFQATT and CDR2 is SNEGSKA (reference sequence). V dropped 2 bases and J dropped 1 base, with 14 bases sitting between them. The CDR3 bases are TGCAGTGCTAGAAGGGGGGGCACAACGAACACTGAAGCTTTCTTT. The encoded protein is CSARRGGTTNTEAFF.

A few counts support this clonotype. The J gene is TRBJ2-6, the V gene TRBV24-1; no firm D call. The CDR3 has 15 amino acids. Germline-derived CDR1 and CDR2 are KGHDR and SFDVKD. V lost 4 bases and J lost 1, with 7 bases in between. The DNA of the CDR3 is TGTGCCACCAGTGACCCGATATCTGGGGCCAACGTCCTGACTTTC. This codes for CATSDPISGANVLTF.

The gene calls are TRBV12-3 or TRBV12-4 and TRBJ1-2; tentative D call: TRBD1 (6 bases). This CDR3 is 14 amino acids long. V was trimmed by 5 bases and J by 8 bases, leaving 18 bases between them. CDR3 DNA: TGTGCCAGCAGTCCGGAAGGGGGGCCCATCGGCTACACCTTC. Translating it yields CASSPEGGPIGYTF.

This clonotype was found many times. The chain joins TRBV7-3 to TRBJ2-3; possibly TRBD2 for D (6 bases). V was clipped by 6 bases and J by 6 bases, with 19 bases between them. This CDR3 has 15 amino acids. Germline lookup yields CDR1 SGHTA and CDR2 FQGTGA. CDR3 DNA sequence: TGTGCCAGCAGTTTAGCGGCCCCAGCGGGCGATACGCAGTATTTT. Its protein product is CASSLAAPAGDTQYF.

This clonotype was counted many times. The CDR3 DNA sequence: TGTGCCAGCAGTTTAGGAGCGGGGGGAACCAGCTCCTACAATGAGCAGTTCTTC. This encodes CASSLGAGGTSSYNEQFF. This chain uses TRBV27 with TRBJ2-1; TRBD2 matches at 9 bases. V was clipped by 2 bases and J by 0 bases; unmatched bases: 8. CDR1 and CDR2 from the germline V gene are MNHEY and SMNVEV (reference sequence). The CDR3 has 18 amino acids.

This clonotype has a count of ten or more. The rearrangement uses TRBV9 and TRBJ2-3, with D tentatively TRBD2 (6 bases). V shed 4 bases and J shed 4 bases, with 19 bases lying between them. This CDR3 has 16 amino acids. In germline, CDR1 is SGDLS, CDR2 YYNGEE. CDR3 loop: CASSPRSRDSPDTQYF. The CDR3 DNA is TGTGCCAGCAGCCCTCGATCCCGGGACTCCCCAGATACGCAGTATTTT.

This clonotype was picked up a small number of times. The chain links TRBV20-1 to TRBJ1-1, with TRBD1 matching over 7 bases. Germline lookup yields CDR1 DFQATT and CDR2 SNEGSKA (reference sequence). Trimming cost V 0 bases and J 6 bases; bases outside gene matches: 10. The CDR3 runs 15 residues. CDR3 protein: CSARDPGTASPEAFF. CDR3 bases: TGCAGTGCTAGAGATCCCGGGACAGCTTCCCCTGAAGCTTTCTTT.

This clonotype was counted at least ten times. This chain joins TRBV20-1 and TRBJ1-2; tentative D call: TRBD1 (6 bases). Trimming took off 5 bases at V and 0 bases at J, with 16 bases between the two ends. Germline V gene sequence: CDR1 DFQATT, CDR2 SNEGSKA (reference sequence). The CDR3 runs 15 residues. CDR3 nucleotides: TGCAGTGCTCCACCCAAGGGGGGAGCTAACTATGGCTACACCTTC. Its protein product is CSAPPKGGANYGYTF.

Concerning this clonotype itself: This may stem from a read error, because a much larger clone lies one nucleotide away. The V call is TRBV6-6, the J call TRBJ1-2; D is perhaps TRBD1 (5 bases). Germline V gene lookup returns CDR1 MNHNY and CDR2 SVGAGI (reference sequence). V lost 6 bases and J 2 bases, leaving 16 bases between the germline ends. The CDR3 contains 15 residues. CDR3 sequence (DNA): TGTGCCAGCAGCCCCGAGGGGCGGGCGAACTATGGCTACACCTTC. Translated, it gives CASSPEGRANYGYTF.

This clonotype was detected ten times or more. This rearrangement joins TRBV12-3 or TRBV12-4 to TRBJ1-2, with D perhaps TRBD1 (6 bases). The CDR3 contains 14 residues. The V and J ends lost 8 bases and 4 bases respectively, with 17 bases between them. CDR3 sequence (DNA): TGTGCCAGCCGTCCCGGGGGGGGCGGCTATGGCTACACCTTC. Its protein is CASRPGGGGYGYTF.

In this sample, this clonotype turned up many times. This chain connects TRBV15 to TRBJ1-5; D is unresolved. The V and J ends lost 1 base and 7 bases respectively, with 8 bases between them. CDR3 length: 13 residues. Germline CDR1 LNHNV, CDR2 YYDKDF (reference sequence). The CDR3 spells CATSRGVGQPQHF. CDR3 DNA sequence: TGTGCCACCAGCAGAGGGGTGGGGCAGCCCCAGCATTTT.

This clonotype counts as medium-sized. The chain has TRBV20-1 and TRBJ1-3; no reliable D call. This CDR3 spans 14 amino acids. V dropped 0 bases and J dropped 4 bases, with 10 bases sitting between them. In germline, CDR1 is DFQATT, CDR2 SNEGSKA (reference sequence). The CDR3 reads CSARDGWVGNTIYF. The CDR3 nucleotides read TGCAGTGCTAGAGACGGGTGGGTGGGAAACACCATATATTTT.

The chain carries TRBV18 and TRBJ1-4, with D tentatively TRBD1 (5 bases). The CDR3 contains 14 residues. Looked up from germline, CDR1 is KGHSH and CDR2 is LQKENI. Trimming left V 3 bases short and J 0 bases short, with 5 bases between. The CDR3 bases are TGTGCCAGCTCACCCAGGGCAACTAATGAAAAACTGTTTTTT. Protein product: CASSPRATNEKLFF.

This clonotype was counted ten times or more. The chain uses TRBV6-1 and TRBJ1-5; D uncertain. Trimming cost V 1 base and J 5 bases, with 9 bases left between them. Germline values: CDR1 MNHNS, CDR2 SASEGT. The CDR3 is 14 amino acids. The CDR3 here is CASSEVVGDQPQHF. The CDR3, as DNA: TGTGCCAGCAGTGAAGTAGTTGGCGATCAGCCCCAGCATTTT.

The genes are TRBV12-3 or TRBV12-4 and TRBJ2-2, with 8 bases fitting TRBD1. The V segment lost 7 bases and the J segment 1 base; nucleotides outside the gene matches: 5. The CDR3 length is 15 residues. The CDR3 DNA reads TGTGCCAGCAATGGACAGGGTTTGAACACCGGGGAGCTGTTTTTT. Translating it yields CASNGQGLNTGELFF.

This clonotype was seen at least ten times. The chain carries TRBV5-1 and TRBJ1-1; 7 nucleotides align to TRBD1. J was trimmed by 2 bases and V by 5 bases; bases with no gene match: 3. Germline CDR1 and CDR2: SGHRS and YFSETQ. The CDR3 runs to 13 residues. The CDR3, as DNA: TGCGCCAGCAGAACAGGGGCTAACACTGAAGCTTTCTTT. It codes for CASRTGANTEAFF.

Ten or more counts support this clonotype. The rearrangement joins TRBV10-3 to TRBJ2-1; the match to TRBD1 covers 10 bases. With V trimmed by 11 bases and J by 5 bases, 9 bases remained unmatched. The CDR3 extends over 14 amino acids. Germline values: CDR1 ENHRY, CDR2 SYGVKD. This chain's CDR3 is CASSGGTGDNEQFF. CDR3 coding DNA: TGTGCCTCCTCTGGTGGGACAGGGGACAATGAGCAGTTCTTC.

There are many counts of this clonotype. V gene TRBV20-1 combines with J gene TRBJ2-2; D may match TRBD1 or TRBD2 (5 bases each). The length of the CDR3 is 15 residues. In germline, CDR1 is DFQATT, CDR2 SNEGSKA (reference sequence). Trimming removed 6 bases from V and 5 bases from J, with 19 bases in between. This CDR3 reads CSALFGTKRTGELFF. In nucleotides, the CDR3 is TGCAGTGCCCTCTTCGGGACCAAGAGGACCGGGGAGCTGTTTTTT.